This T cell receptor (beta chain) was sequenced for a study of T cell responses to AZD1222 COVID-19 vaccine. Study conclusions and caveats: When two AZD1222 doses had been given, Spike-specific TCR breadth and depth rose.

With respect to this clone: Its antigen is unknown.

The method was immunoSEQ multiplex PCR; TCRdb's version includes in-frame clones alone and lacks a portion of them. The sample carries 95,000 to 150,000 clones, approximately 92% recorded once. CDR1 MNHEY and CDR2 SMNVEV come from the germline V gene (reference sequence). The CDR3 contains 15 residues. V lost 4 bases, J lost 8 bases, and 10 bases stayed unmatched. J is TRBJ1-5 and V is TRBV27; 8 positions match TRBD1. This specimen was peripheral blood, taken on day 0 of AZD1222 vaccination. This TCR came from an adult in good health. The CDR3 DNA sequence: TGTGCCAGCAGTTCCTGGACAGGGAGCACGGAGCCCCAGCATTTT. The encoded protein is CASSSWTGSTEPQHF.